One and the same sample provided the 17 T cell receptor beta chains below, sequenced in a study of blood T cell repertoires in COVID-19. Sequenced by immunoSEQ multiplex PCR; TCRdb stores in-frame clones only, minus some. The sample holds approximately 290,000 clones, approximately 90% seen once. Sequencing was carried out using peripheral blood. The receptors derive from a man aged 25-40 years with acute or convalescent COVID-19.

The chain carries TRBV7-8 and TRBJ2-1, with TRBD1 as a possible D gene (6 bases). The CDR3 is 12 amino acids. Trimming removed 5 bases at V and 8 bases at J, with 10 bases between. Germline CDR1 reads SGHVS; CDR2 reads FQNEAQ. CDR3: CASSPYRDEQFF. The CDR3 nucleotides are TGTGCCAGCAGCCCATACAGGGATGAGCAGTTCTTC.

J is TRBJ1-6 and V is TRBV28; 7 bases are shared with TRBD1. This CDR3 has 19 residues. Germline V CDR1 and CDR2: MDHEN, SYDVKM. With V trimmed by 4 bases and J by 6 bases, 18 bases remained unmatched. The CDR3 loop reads CASSSPYTLLTGSNSPLHF. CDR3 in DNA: TGTGCCAGCAGTTCTCCGTATACACTCTTGACAGGGAGTAATTCACCCCTCCACTTT.

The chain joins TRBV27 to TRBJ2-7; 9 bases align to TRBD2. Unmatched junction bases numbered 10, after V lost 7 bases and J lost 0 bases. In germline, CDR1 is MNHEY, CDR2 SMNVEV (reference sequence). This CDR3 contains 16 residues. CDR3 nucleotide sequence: TGTGCCAGCATTGGTAGCGGGGGCCATAGCTCCTACGAGCAGTACTTC. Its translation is CASIGSGGHSSYEQYF.

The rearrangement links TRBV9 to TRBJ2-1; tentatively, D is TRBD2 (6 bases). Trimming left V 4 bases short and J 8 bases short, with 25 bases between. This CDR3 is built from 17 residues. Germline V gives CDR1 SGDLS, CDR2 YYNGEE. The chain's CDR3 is CASSRIPGMDGSYEQFF. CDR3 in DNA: TGTGCCAGCAGCAGGATCCCCGGAATGGACGGGAGCTATGAGCAGTTCTTC.

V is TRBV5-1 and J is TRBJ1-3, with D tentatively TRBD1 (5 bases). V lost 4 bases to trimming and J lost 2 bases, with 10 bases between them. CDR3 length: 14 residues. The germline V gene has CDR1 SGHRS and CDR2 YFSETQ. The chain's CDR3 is CASSTRGTGNTIYF. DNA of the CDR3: TGCGCCAGCAGCACGCGGGGGACTGGAAACACCATATATTTT. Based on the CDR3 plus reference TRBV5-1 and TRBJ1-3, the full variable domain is KAGVTQTPRYLIKTRGQQVTLSCSPISGHRSVSWYQQTPGQGLQFLFEYFSETQRNKGNFPGRFSGRQFSNSRSEMNVSTLELGDSALYLCASSTRGTGNTIYFGEGSWLTVV.

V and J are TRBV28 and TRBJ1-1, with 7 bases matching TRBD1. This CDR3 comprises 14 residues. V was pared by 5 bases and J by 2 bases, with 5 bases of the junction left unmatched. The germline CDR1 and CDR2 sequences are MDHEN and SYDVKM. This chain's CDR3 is CASSLTGANTEAFF. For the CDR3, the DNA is TGTGCCAGCAGTCTAACAGGGGCAAACACTGAAGCTTTCTTT.

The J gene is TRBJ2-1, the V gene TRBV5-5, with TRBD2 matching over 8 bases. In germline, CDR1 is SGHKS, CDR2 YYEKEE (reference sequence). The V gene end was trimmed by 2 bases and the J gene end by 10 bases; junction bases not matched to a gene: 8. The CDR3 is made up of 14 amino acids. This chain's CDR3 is CASSLAGAPEEQFF. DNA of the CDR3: TGTGCCAGCAGCTTAGCGGGAGCCCCTGAAGAGCAGTTCTTC.

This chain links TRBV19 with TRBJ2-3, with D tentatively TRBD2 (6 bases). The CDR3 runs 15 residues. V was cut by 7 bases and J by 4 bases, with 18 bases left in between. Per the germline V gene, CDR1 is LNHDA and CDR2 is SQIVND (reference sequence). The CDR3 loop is CASTTTGTFSDTQYF. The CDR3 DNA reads TGTGCCAGTACCACAACCGGGACTTTTTCAGATACGCAGTATTTT.

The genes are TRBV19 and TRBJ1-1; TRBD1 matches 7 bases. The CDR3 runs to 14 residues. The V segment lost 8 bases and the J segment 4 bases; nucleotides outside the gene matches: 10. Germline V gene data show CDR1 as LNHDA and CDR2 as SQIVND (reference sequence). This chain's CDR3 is CASHTRQGGTEAFF. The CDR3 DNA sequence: TGTGCCAGTCACACCCGCCAGGGGGGCACTGAAGCTTTCTTT.

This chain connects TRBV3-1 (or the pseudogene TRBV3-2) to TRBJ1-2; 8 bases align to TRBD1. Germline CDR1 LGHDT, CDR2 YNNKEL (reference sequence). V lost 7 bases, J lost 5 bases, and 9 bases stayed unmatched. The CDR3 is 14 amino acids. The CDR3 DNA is TGTGCCAGCACCTCGACAGGGGAGGGTTATGGCTACACCTTC. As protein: CASTSTGEGYGYTF.

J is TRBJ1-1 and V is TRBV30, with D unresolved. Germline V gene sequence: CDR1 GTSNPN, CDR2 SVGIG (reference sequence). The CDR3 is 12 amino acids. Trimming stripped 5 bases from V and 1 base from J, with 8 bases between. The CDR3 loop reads CAWVNWNTEAFF. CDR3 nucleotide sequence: TGTGCCTGGGTGAACTGGAACACTGAAGCTTTCTTT.

CDR3 region: CASLGANYGYTF. The CDR3, as DNA: TGTGCCAGCCTGGGGGCGAACTATGGCTACACCTTC. The chain is built from TRBV7-9 and TRBJ1-2, with D possibly TRBD1 on 6 matching bases. This CDR3 contains 12 residues. Germline values: CDR1 SEHNR, CDR2 FQNEAQ (reference sequence). Trimming removed 8 bases at V and 2 bases at J, with 9 bases between.

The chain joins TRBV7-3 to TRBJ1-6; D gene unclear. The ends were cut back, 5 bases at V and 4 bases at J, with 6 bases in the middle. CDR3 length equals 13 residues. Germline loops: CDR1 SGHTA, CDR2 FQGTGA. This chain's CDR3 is CASSTAYNSPLHF. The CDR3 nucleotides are TGTGCCAGCAGCACAGCATATAATTCACCCCTCCACTTT.

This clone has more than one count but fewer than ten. CDR3 region: CASSNRGGNQPQHF. CDR3 in DNA: TGTGCCAGCAGTAACAGGGGGGGCAATCAGCCCCAGCATTTT. The chain links TRBV2 to TRBJ1-5; 8 positions match TRBD1. The CDR3 consists of 14 residues. Germline V CDR1 and CDR2: SNHLY, FYNNEI. V gave up 5 bases and J gave up 2 bases; unmatched junction bases: 2.

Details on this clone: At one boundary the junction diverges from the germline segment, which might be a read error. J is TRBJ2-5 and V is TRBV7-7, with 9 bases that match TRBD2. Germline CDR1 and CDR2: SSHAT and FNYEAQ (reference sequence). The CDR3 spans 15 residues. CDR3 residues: CASSLFAGGTETQYF. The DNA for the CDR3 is TGTGCTAGCAGCTTATTTGCGGGGGGGACGGAGACCCAGTACTTC.

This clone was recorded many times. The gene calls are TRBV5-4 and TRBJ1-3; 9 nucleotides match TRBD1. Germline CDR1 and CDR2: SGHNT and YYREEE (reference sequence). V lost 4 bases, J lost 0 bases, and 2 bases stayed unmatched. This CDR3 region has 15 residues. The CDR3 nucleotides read TGTGCCAGCAGCGGACAGGGGAGCTCTGGAAACACCATATATTTT. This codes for CASSGQGSSGNTIYF.

As DNA, the CDR3 is TGTGCCAGTAGTATACGCAGGGGCCAAAACATTCAGTACTTC. Protein product: CASSIRRGQNIQYF. The gene calls are TRBV19 and TRBJ2-4; D is possibly TRBD1 (6 bases). Germline values: CDR1 LNHDA, CDR2 SQIVND (reference sequence). The CDR3 contains 14 residues. V dropped 2 bases and J dropped 5 bases, with 10 bases sitting between them.